Presented here are 32 T cell receptor beta chains from one specimen sequenced in a study of blood T cell repertoires in COVID-19 (TCRdb year 2020). Library method: the immunoSEQ multiplex PCR assay. In its TCRdb copy, this immuneACCESS table keeps in-frame sequences only and misses some clones. Where compared with another copy, unresolved V genes explain less than half of these, and the others have no known cause. In this sample the table shows 150,000 to 250,000 clones, roughly 87% of which occur a single time. Clones ranked in the top ten supply approximately 2.4% of the sample. The sequencing sample was made of PBMCs or T cells enriched from blood (not recorded which). The receptors come from a woman aged 25-40 years who had recovered from COVID-19.

The chain employs TRBV14 and TRBJ1-6; the D gene is possibly TRBD1 (6 bases). Trimming pared 4 bases from V and 7 bases from J, leaving 14 bases between. This CDR3 contains 15 residues. CDR1 is SGHDN, CDR2 FVKESK, per germline. The chain's CDR3 is CASSPDEGENSPLHF. The CDR3 nucleotides are TGTGCCAGCAGCCCGGACGAGGGGGAGAATTCACCCCTCCACTTT.

This chain joins TRBV5-6 and TRBJ1-3, with D unresolved. Germline loops: CDR1 SGHDT, CDR2 YYEEEE. Trimming removed 6 bases from V and 0 bases from J, with 10 bases in between. This CDR3 comprises 14 residues. The CDR3 spells CASTRGNSGNTIYF. CDR3 bases: TGTGCCAGCACCCGAGGGAACTCTGGAAACACCATATATTTT.

V usage is TRBV19 and J usage is TRBJ1-3, with 7 bases fitting TRBD1. The V gene end was trimmed by 7 bases and the J gene end by 8 bases; junction bases not matched to a gene: 8. Germline CDR1 is LNHDA and CDR2 is SQIVND (reference sequence). The CDR3 runs to 13 residues. CDR3 nucleotide sequence: TGTGCCAGTAAGCCCAGGGGGTCGGACACCATATATTTT. It codes for CASKPRGSDTIYF.

The chain has TRBV12-2 and TRBJ1-1; TRBD1 is taken as the D call from the table, unchecked against the DNA. TRBV12-2 is assigned pseudogene status. The CDR3 loop spans 12 amino acids. The CDR3 nucleotides are TGTGCAAGTCGCGCCAGGAACACTGAAGCTTTCTTT. It codes for CASRARNTEAFF.

A few counts support this clone. The chain employs TRBV4-2 and TRBJ1-2, with TRBD1 as a possible D gene (6 bases). V was pared by 4 bases and J by 7 bases, with 13 bases between. The germline gives CDR1 LGHNA, CDR2 YNFKEQ. The CDR3 loop spans 13 amino acids. The CDR3, as DNA: TGTGCCAGCAGCCCCAACAGGGTCGCTGGCTACACCTTC. Protein product: CASSPNRVAGYTF.

This clone was found once. The DNA of the CDR3 is TGTGCCAGCAGCCGCCCCCAGCGGTACTATAATTCACCCCTCCACTTT. It translates to CASSRPQRYYNSPLHF. The chain is built from TRBV7-2 and TRBJ1-6, with D unresolved. The CDR3 extends over 16 amino acids. V shed 5 bases and J shed 3 bases, with 14 bases lying between them. Germline CDR1 SGHTA, CDR2 FQGNSA.

In its sample, this clone was seen once. This chain uses TRBV13 with TRBJ1-1; D is perhaps TRBD1 (6 bases). The germline CDR1 and CDR2 sequences are PRHDT and FYEKMQ (reference sequence). CDR3 size: 16 residues. With 5 bases removed from V and 4 bases from J, the gap between germline ends came to 20 bases. The CDR3 loop reads CASSLDRRESSTEAFF. CDR3 sequence (DNA): TGTGCCAGCAGCCTCGACAGGAGAGAGAGTAGCACTGAAGCTTTCTTT.

The V call is TRBV30, the J call TRBJ1-1; possible D gene TRBD1, 5 bases. The length of the CDR3 is 13 residues. Trimming removed 5 bases from V and 5 bases from J, with 15 bases in between. Germline V gene lookup returns CDR1 GTSNPN and CDR2 SVGIG (reference sequence). CDR3 sequence reads: CAWGLSGGTEAFF. The CDR3 nucleotides read TGTGCCTGGGGCCTGAGTGGGGGGACTGAAGCTTTCTTT.

The CDR3: CARRDREGNSPLHF. In nucleotides, the CDR3 is TGTGCCAGACGAGACAGGGAAGGGAATTCACCCCTCCACTTT. The genes are TRBV2 and TRBJ1-6, with TRBD1 matching 7 bases. There are 14 residues in the CDR3. Germline assignment: CDR1 SNHLY and CDR2 FYNNEI. Trimming cost V 9 bases and J 7 bases; bases outside gene matches: 9.

The J gene is TRBJ1-2, the V gene TRBV5-4; the D is unclear. CDR1 is SGHNT and CDR2 is YYREEE in the germline V gene (reference sequence). The V end was cut by 1 base, the J end by 4 bases, with 5 bases between. This CDR3 contains 12 residues. In DNA form, the CDR3 reads TGTGCCAGCAGCTTGAACAGCTATGGCTACACCTTC. Translated, it gives CASSLNSYGYTF.

V gene TRBV20-1 combines with J gene TRBJ1-1; D is undetermined. From germline, CDR1 is DFQATT and CDR2 SNEGSKA (reference sequence). The CDR3 loop spans 11 amino acids. Trimming left V 1 base short and J 11 bases short, with 11 bases between. The CDR3 loop is CSARVMAGAFF. CDR3 coding DNA: TGCAGTGCTAGAGTGATGGCAGGCGCTTTCTTT.

The count of this clone is one. J is TRBJ2-7 and V is TRBV27; maybe TRBD1 (6 bases). The CDR3 spans 13 residues. Germline V gene data show CDR1 as MNHEY and CDR2 as SMNVEV (reference sequence). V was clipped by 4 bases and J by 3 bases, with 10 bases between them. CDR3 DNA: TGTGCCAGCAGTTCCGGGACACACTACGAGCAGTACTTC. Its translation is CASSSGTHYEQYF.

The chain joins TRBV9 to TRBJ2-3; 9 nucleotides match TRBD2. Germline CDR1 and CDR2: SGDLS and YYNGEE. V was pared by 4 bases and J by 5 bases, with 14 bases of the junction left unmatched. CDR3 length equals 17 residues. CDR3 coding DNA: TGTGCCAGCAGCCCCCTGGGAGGCGGGGGGGCAGAAGATACGCAGTATTTT. This encodes CASSPLGGGGAEDTQYF. Full variable domain (rest looked up from reference TRBV9 and TRBJ2-3): DSGVTQTPKHLITATGQRVTLRCSPRSGDLSVYWYQQSLDQGLQFLIQYYNGEERAKGNILERFSAQQFPDLHSELNLSSLELGDSALYFCASSPLGGGGAEDTQYFGPGTRLTVL.

V usage is TRBV29-1 and J usage is TRBJ2-1; 7 nucleotides line up with TRBD2. The V gene's germline CDR1 is SQVTM and CDR2 ANQGSEA. This CDR3 region has 19 residues. CDR3 in DNA: TGCAGTGGTCAGCGGGACCCCCGGATTTCGATGAGTTCCTACAATGAGCAGTTCTTC. Encoded protein: CSGQRDPRISMSSYNEQFF.

CDR3: CASSRTGRNTEAFF. Written as DNA, the CDR3 is TGTGCCAGTAGTCGCACAGGGAGGAACACTGAAGCTTTCTTT. The chain carries TRBV19 and TRBJ1-1, with a tentative D call TRBD1 (6 bases). Trimming shortened V by 5 bases and J by 1 base, and 11 bases separated the two germline ends. The CDR3 extends over 14 amino acids. The germline gives CDR1 LNHDA, CDR2 SQIVND (reference sequence).

The chain carries TRBV18 and TRBJ2-1; a weak D match, TRBD1 (6 bases). V was shortened by 5 bases and J by 3 bases, with 11 bases between the two germline ends. The CDR3 is 14 residues long. Per the germline V gene, CDR1 is KGHSH and CDR2 is LQKENI. The CDR3 DNA is TGTGCCAGCTCAGGACAGAGCCTCTACAATGAGCAGTTCTTC. Translation gives CASSGQSLYNEQFF.

This chain links TRBV2 with TRBJ2-3, with 10 nucleotides matching TRBD2. Germline V gene sequence: CDR1 SNHLY, CDR2 FYNNEI. V was clipped by 3 bases and J by 5 bases; unmatched bases: 11. The CDR3 has 17 residues. CDR3 protein: CASSDPSAGGQGDTQYF. The CDR3 DNA is TGTGCCAGCAGTGACCCCTCAGCGGGGGGGCAGGGAGATACGCAGTATTTT.

This clone was picked up one time. The rearrangement links TRBV7-6 to TRBJ1-2; the D gene is possibly TRBD1 (5 bases). The V end lost 5 bases, the J end lost 2 bases, and 18 bases lay between the germline ends. The CDR3 totals 16 residues. Looked up from germline, CDR1 is SGHVS and CDR2 is FNYEAQ. CDR3 sequence reads: CASSEGRAVLNYGYTF. Written as DNA, the CDR3 is TGTGCCAGCAGCGAGGGGAGGGCGGTATTAAACTATGGCTACACCTTC.

In nucleotides, the CDR3 is TGTGCCAGCAGCGTAGATGCGGGGGGCGAGACAGATACGCAGTATTTT. Its translation is CASSVDAGGETDTQYF. This chain connects TRBV9 to TRBJ2-3; 8 bases are a match to TRBD2. CDR3 length: 16 residues. Trimming cost V 0 bases and J 3 bases; bases outside gene matches: 6. Looked up from germline, CDR1 is SGDLS and CDR2 is YYNGEE.

The chain joins TRBV6-2 or TRBV6-3 to TRBJ2-7; TRBD2 matches at 8 bases. Germline loops: CDR1 MNHEY, CDR2 SVGEGT. CDR3 length: 16 amino acids. The J segment lost 5 bases and the V segment lost 4 bases, leaving 13 bases of the junction unmatched. CDR3 loop: CASSSVPRGGRDEQYF. Written as DNA, the CDR3 is TGTGCCAGCAGTTCGGTTCCACGGGGGGGCAGAGACGAGCAGTACTTC.

This chain joins TRBV6-6 and TRBJ1-6; D unclear. The V gene lost 6 bases and the J gene lost 3 bases, with 6 bases spanning the gap. The CDR3 runs to 13 residues. Germline V gene lookup returns CDR1 MNHNY and CDR2 SVGAGI (reference sequence). CDR3 region: CASSQVYNSPLHF. In DNA form, the CDR3 reads TGTGCCAGCAGCCAGGTCTATAATTCACCCCTCCACTTT.

The rearrangement uses TRBV6-2 or TRBV6-3 and TRBJ2-7; TRBD2 agrees at 8 bases. The V gene's germline CDR1 is MNHEY and CDR2 SVGEGT. The CDR3 loop spans 19 amino acids. With 2 bases clipped from V and 0 bases from J, the junction kept 15 bases outside the gene matches. CDR3 residues: CASSYPLFNPGGASYEQYF. For the CDR3, the DNA is TGTGCCAGCAGTTACCCCCTTTTTAACCCCGGGGGGGCCTCCTACGAGCAGTACTTC.

The chain links TRBV6-5 to TRBJ2-7; 11 positions match TRBD1. Germline CDR1 and CDR2: MNHEY and SVGAGI. The junction had 9 bases not matched to a gene; V was cut back by 4 bases and J by 4 bases. This CDR3 is built from 16 residues. The CDR3 DNA sequence: TGTGCCAGCAGTTCACGAAGGGACAGGGGGATTTACGAGCAGTACTTC. Protein: CASSSRRDRGIYEQYF.

This clone appeared a few times. In DNA form, the CDR3 reads TGTGCCAGCAGCTTAGACCCTAGCGGGAGTCACAATGAGCAGTTCTTC. This gives the protein CASSLDPSGSHNEQFF. This chain uses TRBV7-6 with TRBJ2-1; 10 bases align to TRBD2. Trimming cost V 1 base and J 5 bases; bases outside gene matches: 5. The CDR3 runs 16 residues. Germline CDR1 SGHVS, CDR2 FNYEAQ.

This rearrangement joins TRBV6-5 to TRBJ1-1, with D possibly matching TRBD1 (5 bases). The CDR3 consists of 14 residues. V gave up 3 bases and J gave up 5 bases, with 13 bases separating them. Germline V gives CDR1 MNHEY, CDR2 SVGAGI. This CDR3 reads CASSYTSGGTEAFF. CDR3 DNA: TGTGCCAGCAGTTATACCTCCGGGGGAACTGAAGCTTTCTTT.

This clone was picked up a small number of times. The rearrangement joins TRBV2 to TRBJ1-5; TRBD1 is a possible D gene (5 bases). V lost 4 bases and J 9 bases, leaving 19 bases between the germline ends. Germline V gene data show CDR1 as SNHLY and CDR2 as FYNNEI. The CDR3 contains 15 residues. CDR3 in amino acids: CASSVSQARLWPQHF. In DNA, the CDR3 is TGTGCCAGCAGTGTTTCACAGGCTCGGTTGTGGCCCCAGCATTTT.

The V and J genes are TRBV7-9 and TRBJ2-1; D uncertain. CDR1 SEHNR and CDR2 FQNEAQ come from the germline V gene (reference sequence). The CDR3 spans 11 residues. V was pared by 3 bases and J by 9 bases, with 6 bases between. The CDR3 DNA follows: TGTGCCAGCAGCTTTTCGAGTGAGCAGTTCTTC. Encoded protein: CASSFSSEQFF.

The chain joins TRBV24-1 to TRBJ1-2, with unresolved D. V was cut by 2 bases and J by 3 bases, with 9 bases left in between. The CDR3 has 14 residues. CDR1 KGHDR and CDR2 SFDVKD come from the germline V gene. The CDR3 coding sequence is TGTGCCACCAGTGATTCCCCGGGAGACTATGGCTACACCTTC. This sequence encodes CATSDSPGDYGYTF.

This rearrangement joins TRBV3-1 (or the pseudogene TRBV3-2) to TRBJ2-1, with 10 positions matching TRBD2. Germline V gene lookup returns CDR1 LGHDT and CDR2 YNNKEL (reference sequence). The CDR3 length is 14 residues. The V segment lost 8 bases and the J segment 7 bases; nucleotides outside the gene matches: 8. CDR3 sequence (DNA): TGTGCCAGCGGTTCTAGCGGGAGATCTAATGAGCAGTTCTTC. Protein sequence: CASGSSGRSNEQFF.

The chain joins TRBV30 to TRBJ2-7, with D possibly TRBD2 on 5 matching bases. V was clipped by 4 bases and J by 7 bases, with 17 bases between them. The CDR3 is 13 amino acids. CDR1 and CDR2 from the germline V gene are GTSNPN and SVGIG (reference sequence). The DNA of the CDR3 is TGTGCCTGGAATGAGGTCGGGTCGGGGGAGCAGTACTTC. It yields the protein CAWNEVGSGEQYF.

The chain employs TRBV5-4 and TRBJ1-1; D remains unclear. Per the germline V gene, CDR1 is SGHNT and CDR2 is YYREEE (reference sequence). This CDR3 comprises 14 residues. V was trimmed by 4 bases and J by 6 bases, leaving 16 bases between them. The CDR3 loop reads CASSRNGEGPEAFF. In DNA, the CDR3 is TGTGCCAGCAGCCGGAACGGGGAAGGTCCTGAAGCTTTCTTT.

This rearrangement joins TRBV9 to TRBJ1-2; tentative D call: TRBD1 (6 bases). Looked up from germline, CDR1 is SGDLS and CDR2 is YYNGEE. The CDR3 extends over 12 amino acids. Trimming took off 5 bases at V and 2 bases at J, with 7 bases between the two ends. This CDR3 is CASRGQNYGYTF. CDR3 coding DNA: TGTGCCAGCAGAGGACAGAACTATGGCTACACCTTC.